Included here is one T cell receptor beta chain sequence, with context. The antigen is not known. PCR was performed a second time for about 7 to 12 cycles using a sample-barcoded 5' primer and a J-beta primer mix. Tags on each cDNA molecule came from a template-switch adaptor with 12 random nucleotides. TCRdb processed the 5' RACE reads anew with MiXCR; each CDR3 protein has one entry. The repertoire holds hundreds of thousands of distinct CDR3 sequences, with less than 80% as singletons. The sample originates from a study of blood T cells in healthy people across ages. Regarding the study as a whole: For the donors, CMV status was unknown and possibly confounded expanded clonotype changes.

Germline V lookup: CDR1 DFQATT, CDR2 SNEGSKA (reference sequence). The V and J ends lost 6 bases and 10 bases respectively, with 19 bases between them. There are 13 residues in the CDR3. The specimen was blood. The chain carries TRBV20-1 and TRBJ2-1; possibly TRBD2 for D (5 bases). This receptor was identified in a man aged 25 to 40 in good health. The CDR3 loop is CSAHLPVPGEQFF. The CDR3 nucleotides read TGCAGTGCCCATCTGCCTGTCCCGGGGGAGCAGTTCTTC.